This TCR beta chain was recorded in a study of T cells in narcolepsy. Study outcomes and limitations: Healthy controls reportedly lacked the autoreactive clonotypes serially found in patients' blood.

Sequenced by immunoSEQ multiplex PCR; TCRdb stores in-frame clones only, minus some. This table holds tens of thousands of clones, roughly nine tenths found once. Details on this clone: The antigen is undetermined.

Source material: CD45RA- memory CD4+ T cells from PBMCs. The sequence came from a human donor with narcolepsy.

The CDR3 region is CASSGLFGGGVGMEAFF. Here the CDR3 DNA reads TGTGCCAGCAGCGGTCTCTTTGGGGGCGGAGTCGGAATGGAAGCTTTCTTT. The J gene is TRBJ1-1, the V gene TRBV28, with D possibly being TRBD1 (6 bases). Trimming shortened V by 6 bases and J by 8 bases, and 28 bases separated the two germline ends. The CDR3 sequence is 17 residues long. Per the germline V gene, CDR1 is MDHEN and CDR2 is SYDVKM. Supplemented by reference TRBV28 and TRBJ1-1, the full variable domain reads DVKVTQSSRYLVKRTGEKVFLECVQDMDHENMFWYRQDPGLGLRLIYFSYDVKMKEKGDIPEGYSVSREKKERFSLILESASTNQTSMYLCASSGLFGGGVGMEAFFGQGTRLTVV.